The rows below give T cell receptor beta chains drawn from one sample of a study of neoadjuvant anti-PD-1 for oral cavity cancer. The protocol was immunoSEQ multiplex PCR, while the TCRdb copy is restricted to in-frame clones and leaves out a portion. Here the sample spans 72,000 or so clones, around 80% being singletons. Sequencing used PBMCs, obtained before nivolumab (anti-PD-1) treatment. These TCRs come from a person aged 40-85 years with oral cavity squamous cell carcinoma. Both conserved end residues are part of each CDR3. Each record gives: J gene, clone size, V gene, D gene, CDR3 DNA, CDR3 protein. A D gene is named only where the DNA matches it firmly. A row's size may be missing; if present it is once, few, many or a size class.

J: TRBJ1-2
size: -
V: TRBV5-6
D: -
DNA: TGTGCCAGCAGCCAACCGGGACGGGGGAACTATGGCTACACCTTC
CDR3: CASSQPGRGNYGYTF

J: TRBJ2-7
size: -
V: TRBV28
D: -
DNA: TGTGCCAGCAGTTTATTGGGGGTCGAGCAGTACTTC
CDR3: CASSLLGVEQYF

J: TRBJ2-2
size: -
V: TRBV7-8
D: TRBD2
DNA: TGTGCCATTTCTAGCGGGAGGGGTACCGGGGAGCTGTTTTTT
CDR3: CAISSGRGTGELFF

J: TRBJ2-7
size: once
V: TRBV4-1
D: TRBD1
DNA: TGCGCCAGCAGCCAGCGACAGGGGGCAAGCGACGAGCAGTACTTC
CDR3: CASSQRQGASDEQYF

J: TRBJ1-5
size: few
V: TRBV7-8
D: -
DNA: TGTGCCAGCAGCTTATTAGGTAATAGCAATCAGCCCCAGCATTTT
CDR3: CASSLLGNSNQPQHF

J: TRBJ1-5
size: -
V: TRBV6-1
D: -
DNA: TGTGCCACCTTGGACGGTAGTCGCAATCAGCCCCAGCATTTT
CDR3: CATLDGSRNQPQHF

J: TRBJ1-5
size: once
V: TRBV6-5
D: -
DNA: TGTGCCAGCAGCGAGGGACGGGTTCAGCCCCAGCATTTT
CDR3: CASSEGRVQPQHF

J: TRBJ1-4
size: -
V: TRBV30
D: -
DNA: TGTGCCTGGAGTGTACCCGGGGCAAAACTGTTTTTT
CDR3: CAWSVPGAKLFF

J: TRBJ1-3
size: -
V: TRBV9
D: -
DNA: TGTGCCAGCAGGGGGCCCGGAAACACCATATATTTT
CDR3: CASRGPGNTIYF

J: TRBJ1-2
size: -
V: TRBV5-5
D: -
DNA: TGTGCCAGCAGCTTAGCTGTTATCTATGGCTACACCTTC
CDR3: CASSLAVIYGYTF

J: TRBJ2-3
size: once
V: TRBV27
D: -
DNA: TGTGCCAGCAGACAGACAAACACAGATACGCAGTATTTT
CDR3: CASRQTNTDTQYF

J: TRBJ1-6
size: few
V: TRBV14
D: -
DNA: TGTGCCAGCAGCCAAGTCTTGGCATCACCCCTCCACTTT
CDR3: CASSQVLASPLHF

J: TRBJ2-3
size: -
V: TRBV9
D: TRBD1
DNA: TGTGCCAGCAGCTCACAGGGGTTTACAGATACGCAGTATTTT
CDR3: CASSSQGFTDTQYF

J: TRBJ1-2
size: -
V: TRBV30
D: -
DNA: TGTGCCTGGAGTGAGCTGGCAGGGCAAGGCTATGGCTACACCTTC
CDR3: CAWSELAGQGYGYTF